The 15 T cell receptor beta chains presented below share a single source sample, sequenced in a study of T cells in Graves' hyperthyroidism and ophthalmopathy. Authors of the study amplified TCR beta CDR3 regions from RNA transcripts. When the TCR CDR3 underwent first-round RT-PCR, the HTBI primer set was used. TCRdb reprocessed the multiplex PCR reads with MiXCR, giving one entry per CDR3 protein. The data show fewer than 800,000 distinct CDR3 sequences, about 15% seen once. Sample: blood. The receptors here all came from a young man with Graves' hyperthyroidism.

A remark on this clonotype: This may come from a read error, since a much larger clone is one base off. In DNA form, the CDR3 reads TGTGCCGGCAGTTTTAGCGGCTCGGATACGCAGTATTTT. Encoded protein: CAGSFSGSDTQYF. V gene TRBV12-3 or TRBV12-4 combines with J gene TRBJ2-3, with D perhaps matching TRBD2 (6 bases). The CDR3 extends over 13 amino acids.

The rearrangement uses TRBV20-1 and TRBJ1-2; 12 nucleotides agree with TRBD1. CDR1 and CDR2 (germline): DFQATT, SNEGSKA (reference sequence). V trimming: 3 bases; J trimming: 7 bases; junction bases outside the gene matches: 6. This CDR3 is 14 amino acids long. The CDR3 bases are TGCAGTGCTAGGACGGGACAGGGGGCGGGTGGCTACACCTTC. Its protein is CSARTGQGAGGYTF.

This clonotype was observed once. This CDR3 reads CATSRDKGILTMGGELFF. The CDR3 region has the DNA TGTGCCACCAGCAGAGATAAGGGGATATTAACGATGGGCGGGGAGCTGTTTTTT. The chain carries TRBV15 and TRBJ2-2; tentatively, D is TRBD1 (5 bases). The germline gives CDR1 LNHNV, CDR2 YYDKDF (reference sequence). V lost 0 bases, J lost 7 bases, and 21 bases lay in between. The CDR3 is 18 amino acids. The entire variable domain, with the rest obtained from reference TRBV15 and TRBJ2-2, is as follows: DAMVIQNPRYQVTQFGKPVTLSCSQTLNHNVMYWYQQKSSQAPKLLFHYYDKDFNNEADTPDNFQSRRPNTSFCFLDIRSPGLGDTAMYLCATSRDKGILTMGGELFFGEGSRLTVL.

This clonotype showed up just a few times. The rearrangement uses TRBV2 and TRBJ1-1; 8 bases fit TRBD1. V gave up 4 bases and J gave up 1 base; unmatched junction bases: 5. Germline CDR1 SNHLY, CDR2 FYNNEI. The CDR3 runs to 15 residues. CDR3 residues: CASSAQGVTNTEAFF. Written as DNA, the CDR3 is TGTGCCAGCAGTGCACAGGGGGTTACGAACACTGAAGCTTTCTTT.

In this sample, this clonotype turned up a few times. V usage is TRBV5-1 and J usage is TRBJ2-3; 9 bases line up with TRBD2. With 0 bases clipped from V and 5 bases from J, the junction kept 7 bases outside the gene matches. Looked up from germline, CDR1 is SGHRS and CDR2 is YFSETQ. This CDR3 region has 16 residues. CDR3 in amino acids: CASSLEGLAGLDTQYF. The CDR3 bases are TGCGCCAGCAGCTTGGAGGGGCTAGCGGGATTAGATACGCAGTATTTT.

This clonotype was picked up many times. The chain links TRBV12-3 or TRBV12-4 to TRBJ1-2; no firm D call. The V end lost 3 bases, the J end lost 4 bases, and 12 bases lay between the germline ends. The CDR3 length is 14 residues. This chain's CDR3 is CASSLNARGYGYTF. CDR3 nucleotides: TGTGCCAGCAGTTTGAACGCCAGAGGCTATGGCTACACCTTC.

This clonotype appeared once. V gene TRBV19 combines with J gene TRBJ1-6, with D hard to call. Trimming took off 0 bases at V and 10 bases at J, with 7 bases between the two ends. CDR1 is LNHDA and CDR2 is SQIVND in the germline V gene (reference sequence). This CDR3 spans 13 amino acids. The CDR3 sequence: CASSIEEWSPLHF. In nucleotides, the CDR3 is TGTGCCAGTAGTATAGAGGAGTGGTCACCCCTCCACTTT.

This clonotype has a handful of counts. In DNA, the CDR3 is TGCGCCAGCAGCTTATGGAGCGCTGCGGGGTACGAGCAGTACTTC. Encoded protein: CASSLWSAAGYEQYF. The chain uses TRBV5-1 and TRBJ2-7, with D maybe TRBD2 (6 bases). The CDR3 totals 15 residues. Germline CDR1 is SGHRS and CDR2 is YFSETQ. The V gene lost 2 bases and the J gene lost 4 bases, with 16 bases spanning the gap.

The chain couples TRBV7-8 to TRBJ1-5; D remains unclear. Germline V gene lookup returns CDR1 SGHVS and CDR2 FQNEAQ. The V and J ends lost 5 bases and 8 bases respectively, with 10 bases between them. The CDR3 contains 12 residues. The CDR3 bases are TGTGCCAGCAGCCGGACTAGGGAGCCCCAGCATTTT. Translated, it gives CASSRTREPQHF.

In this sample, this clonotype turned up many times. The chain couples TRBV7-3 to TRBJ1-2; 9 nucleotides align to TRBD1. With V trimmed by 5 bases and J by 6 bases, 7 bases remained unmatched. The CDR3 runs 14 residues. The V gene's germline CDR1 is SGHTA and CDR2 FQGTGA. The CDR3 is CASSLGTGGDGYTF. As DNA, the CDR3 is TGTGCCAGCAGCCTAGGAACAGGGGGCGATGGCTACACCTTC.

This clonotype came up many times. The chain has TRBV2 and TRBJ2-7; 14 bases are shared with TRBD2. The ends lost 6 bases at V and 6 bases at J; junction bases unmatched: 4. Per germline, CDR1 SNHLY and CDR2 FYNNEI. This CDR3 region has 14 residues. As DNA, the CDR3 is TGTGCCAGCAGGCGGACTAGCGGGAGGAGCGAGCAGTACTTC. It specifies CASRRTSGRSEQYF. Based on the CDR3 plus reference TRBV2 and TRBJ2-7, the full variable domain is EPEVTQTPSHQVTQMGQEVILRCVPISNHLYFYWYRQILGQKVEFLVSFYNNEISEKSEIFDDQFSVERPDGSNFTLKIRSTKLEDSAMYFCASRRTSGRSEQYFGPGTRLTVT.

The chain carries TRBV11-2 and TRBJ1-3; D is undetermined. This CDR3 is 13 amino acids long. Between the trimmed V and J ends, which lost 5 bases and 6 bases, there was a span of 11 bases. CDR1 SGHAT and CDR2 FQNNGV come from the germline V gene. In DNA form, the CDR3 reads TGTGCCAGCAGCCTAGGCGTCCTAAACACCATATATTTT. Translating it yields CASSLGVLNTIYF.

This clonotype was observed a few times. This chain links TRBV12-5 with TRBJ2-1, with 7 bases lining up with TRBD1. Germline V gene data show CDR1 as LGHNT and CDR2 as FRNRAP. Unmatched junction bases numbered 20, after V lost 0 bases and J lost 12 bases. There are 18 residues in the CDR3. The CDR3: CASGLVPGTASTSNAQFF. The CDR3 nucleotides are TGTGCTAGTGGTTTGGTACCGGGGACAGCCTCGACGTCTAACGCGCAGTTCTTC.

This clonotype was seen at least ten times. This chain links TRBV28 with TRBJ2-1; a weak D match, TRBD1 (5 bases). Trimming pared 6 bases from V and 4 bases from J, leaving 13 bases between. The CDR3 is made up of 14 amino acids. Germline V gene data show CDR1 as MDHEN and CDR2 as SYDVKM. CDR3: CASRAIGAYNEQFF. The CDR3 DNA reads TGTGCCAGCAGGGCGATTGGGGCATACAATGAGCAGTTCTTC.

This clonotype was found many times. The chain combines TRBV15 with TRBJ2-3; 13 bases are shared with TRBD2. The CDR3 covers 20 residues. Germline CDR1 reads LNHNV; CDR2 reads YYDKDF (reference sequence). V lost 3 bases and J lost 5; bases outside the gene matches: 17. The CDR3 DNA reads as TGTGCCACCAGCAGCCGCCCCGGGACTAGCGGGACCCACAGGGAAGATACGCAGTATTTT. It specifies CATSSRPGTSGTHREDTQYF.